This TCR beta chain was captured by sequencing in a study of shared clonotypes between healthy human individuals. Study in general: Aged between 18 and 49, the donors were a couple of women and a few men.

Trimming pared 3 bases from V and 1 base from J, leaving 6 bases between. The CDR3 runs 13 residues. Germline V gives CDR1 SGHAT, CDR2 FQNNGV. Clones were sequenced by immunoSEQ multiplex PCR, and TCRdb holds only the in-frame ones, with some missing. The sample carries roughly 760,000 clones, around two thirds recorded once. Worth noting for this clone: This may stem from a read error, because a much larger clone lies one nucleotide away. The same CDR3 is also encoded by other DNA sequences in this sample.

The chain links TRBV11-2 to TRBJ2-5; no firm D call. This TCR was sampled from a woman aged 25-40 years in good health. Sequencing input: memory CD4+ T cells sorted from blood. The subset here: CD45RA-negative fraction. CDR3 nucleotides: TGTGCCAGCAGCTTTCGGCCCCAAGAGACCCAGTACTTC. Residues: CASSFRPQETQYF.